This T cell receptor (beta chain) stems from a study of blood T cell repertoires in COVID-19. Looking at the study overall: Sites in the United States, Italy and Spain provided acute and convalescent COVID-19 samples.

Germline values: CDR1 SGDLS, CDR2 YYNGEE. The CDR3 has 13 residues. V shed 7 bases, J shed 9 bases, and the junction held 5 bases outside the gene matches. Using immunoSEQ multiplex PCR, the repertoire was profiled, and TCRdb retains in-frame clones only, with some absent. The sample contains more than 65,000 clones, roughly three quarters of which appear only once. The sequenced material came from peripheral blood. V is TRBV9 and J is TRBJ1-6; 9 bases align to TRBD1. The TCR sequence derives from a woman aged 45-60 years with acute or convalescent COVID-19. The CDR3 sequence: CASGGTGLSPLHF. In DNA form, the CDR3 reads TGTGCCAGCGGGGGGACAGGGCTTTCACCCCTCCACTTT.